Shown below are 2 T cell receptor beta chains from a single sample sequenced in a study of T cells in localized non-small cell lung cancer. Some clones are missing from TCRdb's copy, which holds only in-frame ones; the method was immunoSEQ multiplex PCR. This table has 7,500 to 10,000 clones, around 90% appearing once. The sequences come from peripheral blood, collected before any cancer treatment. Receptors originate from a male donor older than 55 with stage III squamous cell lung carcinoma.

This clone appeared a few times. The gene calls are TRBV5-1 and TRBJ2-6; no clear D gene. The length of the CDR3 is 12 residues. Trimming took 5 bases from V and 2 from J, leaving 2 bases between them. Germline CDR1 reads SGHRS; CDR2 reads YFSETQ. CDR3: CASRAGANVLTF. The CDR3 DNA is TGCGCCAGCAGAGCTGGGGCCAACGTCCTGACTTTC.

In regard to this clone: A read error may account for a junction end that differs from germline. The V and J genes are TRBV7-6 and TRBJ1-1; D is uncertain. The CDR3 contains 14 residues. Germline V CDR1 and CDR2: SGHVS, FNYEAQ. As DNA, the CDR3 is TGTGCCAACAGCCCCGGACGAGTAATGGATGAAGCTTTCTTT. This sequence encodes CANSPGRVMDEAFF.